This TCR beta chain comes out of a study of shared clonotypes between healthy human individuals. Findings of the study overall: The naive CD4 repertoires of several donors were compared, and approximately 5% of clonotypes were shared. Enrolling few donors narrowed the genetic and exposure-history diversity that was represented.

A CD45RA-negative memory subset and a CD45RA+ naive subset were separated from the CD4+ cells. Concerning this clone: Its specificity is not known.

CDR1 and CDR2 (germline): LGHNA, YSLEER. V was pared by 6 bases and J by 5 bases, with 16 bases between. The CDR3 length is 15 residues. Sequenced by immunoSEQ multiplex PCR; TCRdb stores in-frame clones only, minus some. The data show around 1 million clones, approximately 76% seen once. This TCR was recovered from a man aged 18 to 29 in good health. The chain couples TRBV4-3 to TRBJ2-2; D is undetermined. Source material: memory CD4+ T cells sorted from blood. Regarding subset: CD45RA-negative fraction. The CDR3: CASRTMSDGTGELFF. In DNA, the CDR3 is TGCGCCAGCAGGACAATGTCCGATGGTACCGGGGAGCTGTTTTTT.